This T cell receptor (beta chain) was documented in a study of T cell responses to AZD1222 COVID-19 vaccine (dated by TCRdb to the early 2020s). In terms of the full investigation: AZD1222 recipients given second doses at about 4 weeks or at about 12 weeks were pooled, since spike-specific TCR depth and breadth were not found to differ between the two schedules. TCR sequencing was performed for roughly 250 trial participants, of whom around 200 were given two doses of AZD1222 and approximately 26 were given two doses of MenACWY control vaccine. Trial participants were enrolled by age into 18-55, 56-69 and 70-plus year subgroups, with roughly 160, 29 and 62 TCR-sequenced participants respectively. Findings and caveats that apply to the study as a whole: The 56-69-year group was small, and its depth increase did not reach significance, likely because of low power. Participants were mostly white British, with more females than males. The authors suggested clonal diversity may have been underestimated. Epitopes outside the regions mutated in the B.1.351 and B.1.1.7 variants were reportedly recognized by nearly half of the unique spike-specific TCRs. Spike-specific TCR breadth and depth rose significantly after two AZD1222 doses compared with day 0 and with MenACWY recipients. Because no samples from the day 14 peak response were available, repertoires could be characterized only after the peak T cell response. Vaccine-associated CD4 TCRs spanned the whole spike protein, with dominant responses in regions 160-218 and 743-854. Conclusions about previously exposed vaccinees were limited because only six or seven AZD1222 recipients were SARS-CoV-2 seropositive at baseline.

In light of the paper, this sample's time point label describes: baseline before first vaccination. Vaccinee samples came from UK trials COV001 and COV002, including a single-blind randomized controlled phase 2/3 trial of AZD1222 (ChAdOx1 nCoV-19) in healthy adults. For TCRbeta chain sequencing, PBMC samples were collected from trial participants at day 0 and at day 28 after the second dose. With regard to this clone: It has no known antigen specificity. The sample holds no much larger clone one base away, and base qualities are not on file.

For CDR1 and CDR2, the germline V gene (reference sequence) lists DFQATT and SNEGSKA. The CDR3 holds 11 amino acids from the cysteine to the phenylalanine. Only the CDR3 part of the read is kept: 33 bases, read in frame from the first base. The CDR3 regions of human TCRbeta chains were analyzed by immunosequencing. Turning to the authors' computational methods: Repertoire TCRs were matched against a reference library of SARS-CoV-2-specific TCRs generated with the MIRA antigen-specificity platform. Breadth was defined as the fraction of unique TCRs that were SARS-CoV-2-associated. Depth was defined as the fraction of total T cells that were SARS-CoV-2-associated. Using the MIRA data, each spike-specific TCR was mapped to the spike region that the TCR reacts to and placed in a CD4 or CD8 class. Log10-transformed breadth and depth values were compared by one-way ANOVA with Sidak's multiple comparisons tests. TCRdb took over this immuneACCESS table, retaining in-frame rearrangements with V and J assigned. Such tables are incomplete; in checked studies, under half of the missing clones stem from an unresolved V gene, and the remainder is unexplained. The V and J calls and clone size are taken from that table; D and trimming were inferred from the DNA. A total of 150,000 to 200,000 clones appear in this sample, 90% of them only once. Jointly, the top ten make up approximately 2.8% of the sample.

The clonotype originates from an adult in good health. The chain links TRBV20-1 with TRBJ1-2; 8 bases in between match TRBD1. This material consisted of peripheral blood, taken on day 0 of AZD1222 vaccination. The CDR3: CSVYRGDGYTF. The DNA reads TGCAGCGTGTACAGGGGGGATGGCTACACCTTC.